This TCR beta chain was identified in a study of blood T cell repertoires in COVID-19. Study details: Samples taken during acute and convalescent COVID-19 were collected in the United States, Italy and Spain. PBMCs, B-cell-depleted T cells, or T cells provided the cDNA or gDNA that made up the material.

Trimming left V 2 bases short and J 8 bases short, with 9 bases between. Germline V CDR1 and CDR2: GTSNPN, SVGIG (reference sequence). CDR3 length equals 11 residues. In the authors' methods: Cell counts per sample came from amplifying reference gene primers. The assay was immunoSEQ multiplex PCR, and TCRdb's table has in-frame clones only and misses some. V, J and clone size were drawn from that table, and D and trimming were deduced from the DNA. This repertoire shows around 100,000 clones, approximately 84% found once; its top ten account for about 3%. This clone was detected only a few times. The chain recombines TRBV30 with TRBJ1-1; D might be TRBD1 (5 bases). Sample: peripheral blood. The receptor's source is a man in his forties with acute or convalescent COVID-19. In DNA, the CDR3 is TGTGCCTGGAGTCCCCGGACAGAAGCTTTCTTT. It is translated as CAWSPRTEAFF.